The present TCR beta chain was sequenced within a study of response to subunit inactivated influenza vaccine. Concerning this clonotype itself: Its target is not known.

A single record per CDR3 protein comes from TCRdb applying MiXCR to the RT-PCR reads. This table holds approximately 700,000 distinct CDR3 sequences, more than 15% found once. Whole-study findings and limits: Authors suggested seasonal influenza vaccinations each recruit few new T cells.

This CDR3 is 17 amino acids long. Germline V gives CDR1 DFQATT, CDR2 SNEGSKA (reference sequence). V lost 6 bases, J lost 5 bases, and 19 bases stayed unmatched. The chain combines TRBV20-1 with TRBJ2-3, with 8 nucleotides matching TRBD2. This sequence originates from a man in his fifties who received an inactivated influenza vaccine. Specimen: PBMCs from blood, collected roughly 12 days after vaccination. The CDR3: CSANPLTGGGLIDTQYF. The CDR3 region has the DNA TGCAGTGCCAATCCCCTTACGGGGGGGGGCCTAATAGATACGCAGTATTTT.